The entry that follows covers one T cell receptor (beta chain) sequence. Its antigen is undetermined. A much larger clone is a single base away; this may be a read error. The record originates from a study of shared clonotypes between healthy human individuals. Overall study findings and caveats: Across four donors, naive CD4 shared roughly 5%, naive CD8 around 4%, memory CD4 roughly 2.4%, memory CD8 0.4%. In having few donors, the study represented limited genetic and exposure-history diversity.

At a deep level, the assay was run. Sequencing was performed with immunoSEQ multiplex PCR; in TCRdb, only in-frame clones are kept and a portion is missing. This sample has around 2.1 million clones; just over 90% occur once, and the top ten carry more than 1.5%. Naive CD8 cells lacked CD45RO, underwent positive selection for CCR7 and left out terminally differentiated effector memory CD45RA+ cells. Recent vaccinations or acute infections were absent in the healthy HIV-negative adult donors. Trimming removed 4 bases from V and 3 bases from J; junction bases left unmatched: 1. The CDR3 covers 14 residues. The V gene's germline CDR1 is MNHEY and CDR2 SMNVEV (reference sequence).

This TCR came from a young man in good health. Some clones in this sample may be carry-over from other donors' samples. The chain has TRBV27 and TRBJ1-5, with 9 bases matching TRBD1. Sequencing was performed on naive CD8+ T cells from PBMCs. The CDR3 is CASSWTGVNQPQHF. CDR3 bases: TGTGCCAGCAGTTGGACAGGGGTCAATCAGCCCCAGCATTTT.